The T cell receptor beta chain described here comes from a study of neoadjuvant nivolumab and ipilimumab in lung cancer. Some clones are missing from TCRdb's copy, which holds only in-frame ones; the method was immunoSEQ multiplex PCR. This table holds 40,000 to 55,000 clones, 85% to 90% found once. CDR1 is MNHEY and CDR2 is SVGAGI in the germline V gene. This CDR3 region has 15 residues. V dropped 5 bases and J dropped 1; count of bases not matched to a gene: 7. This sequence originates from an adult with non-small cell lung cancer. Some clones in this sample may be carry-over from other donors' samples. This chain uses TRBV6-5 with TRBJ2-7, with TRBD2 matching over 8 bases. Material: blood, obtained before neoadjuvant nivolumab, alone or with ipilimumab. The DNA for the CDR3 is TGTGCCAGCAGTAGGTCTAGCGGGTCTTCCTACGAGCAGTACTTC. The encoded protein is CASSRSSGSSYEQYF.